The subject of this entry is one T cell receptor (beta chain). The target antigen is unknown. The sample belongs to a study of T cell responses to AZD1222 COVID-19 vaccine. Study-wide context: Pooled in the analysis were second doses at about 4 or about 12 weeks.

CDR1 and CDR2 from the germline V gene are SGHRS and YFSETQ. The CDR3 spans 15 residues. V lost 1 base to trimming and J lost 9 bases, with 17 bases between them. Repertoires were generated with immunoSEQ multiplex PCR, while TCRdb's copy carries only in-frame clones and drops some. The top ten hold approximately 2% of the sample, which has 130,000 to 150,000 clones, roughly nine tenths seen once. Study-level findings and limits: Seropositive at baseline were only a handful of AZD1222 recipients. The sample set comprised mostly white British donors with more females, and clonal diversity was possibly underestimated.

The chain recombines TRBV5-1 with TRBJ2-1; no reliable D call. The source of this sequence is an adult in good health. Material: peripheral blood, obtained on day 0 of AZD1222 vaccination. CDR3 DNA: TGCGCCAGCAGCTTGATTGTAGGCGGTAGTGGTGAGCAGTTCTTC. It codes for CASSLIVGGSGEQFF.